A selection of T cell receptor beta chains follows, all from one sample in a study of blood T cell repertoires in COVID-19. Method: immunoSEQ multiplex PCR; TCRdb's copy keeps in-frame clones and lacks some. Of some 250,000 clones in the sample, more than 80% are singletons; the top ten hold 2.2%. The sequencing sample was made of peripheral blood. The receptors here all came from a young man who had recovered from COVID-19. CDR3s include the opening cysteine and the closing phenylalanine or tryptophan. D genes are given only for firm matches. Not every row has a clone size; where given, it reads once, few, many or a size class.

>TRBV5-8|once|-|TRBJ2-5
CASSLRGRETQYF
TGTGCCAGCAGCCTCAGGGGAAGAGAGACCCAGTACTTC
>TRBV7-9|-|TRBD1|TRBJ1-1
CASSSDRGNTEAFF
TGTGCCAGCAGCTCTGACAGGGGTAACACTGAAGCTTTCTTT
>TRBV4-2|-|-|TRBJ1-4
CASSQVHSGVLFF
TGTGCCAGCAGCCAGGTACACTCCGGGGTGCTGTTTTTT
>TRBV5-1|-|-|TRBJ1-4
CASSLDRTEKLFF
TGCGCCAGCAGCCTGGACAGAACGGAAAAACTGTTTTTT
>TRBV27|once|TRBD2|TRBJ2-1
CASSHRVAGGYNEQFF
TGTGCCAGCAGCCACAGGGTAGCGGGGGGATACAATGAGCAGTTCTTC
>TRBV10-3|-|-|TRBJ1-1
CARYLAPTGNTEAFF
TGTGCCAGATACCTGGCTCCGACAGGGAACACTGAAGCTTTCTTT
>TRBV5-1|-|TRBD1|TRBJ1-2
CASNLGRTGGTGYGYTF
TGCGCCAGCAACTTAGGACGGACAGGGGGGACTGGCTATGGCTACACCTTC
>TRBV4-3|-|-|TRBJ1-1
CASSRGYTEAFF
TGCGCCAGCAGCCGCGGTTACACTGAAGCTTTCTTT
>TRBV5-1|-|-|TRBJ1-1
CASSTPAGRTNTEAFF
TGCGCCAGCAGCACCCCGGCGGGACGGACGAACACTGAAGCTTTCTTT
>TRBV10-3|once|TRBD1|TRBJ2-5
CAISESYGTGAETQYF
TGTGCCATCAGTGAGTCCTACGGGACAGGGGCAGAGACCCAGTACTTC
>TRBV29-1|-|TRBD1|TRBJ2-5
CSVDETGRETQYF
TGCAGCGTTGATGAGACAGGGAGAGAGACCCAGTACTTC
>TRBV5-6|-|-|TRBJ1-2
CASSPGGLYGGYTF
TGTGCCAGCAGCCCGGGAGGACTCTATGGTGGCTACACCTTC
>TRBV2|-|-|TRBJ2-2
CASSAEGNTGELFF
TGTGCCAGCAGTGCTGAGGGGAACACCGGGGAGCTGTTTTTT
>TRBV5-1|-|-|TRBJ2-7
CASSPTIVGSRAYEQYF
TGCGCCAGCAGCCCCACAATTGTGGGGAGTCGGGCCTACGAGCAGTACTTC
>TRBV5-1|-|-|TRBJ2-6
CASSLANSGANVLTF
TGCGCCAGCAGCTTGGCAAACTCTGGGGCCAACGTCCTGACTTTC
>TRBV29-1|once|TRBD1|TRBJ1-2
CSVASQGAGGYTF
TGCAGCGTTGCATCTCAGGGGGCGGGAGGCTACACCTTC
>TRBV11-2|-|-|TRBJ1-3
CASSLLGLPLSGNTIYF
TGTGCCAGCAGCTTATTGGGCCTTCCTCTCTCTGGAAACACCATATATTTT
>TRBV11-2|-|TRBD1|TRBJ1-1
CASSSRTGTRTEAFF
TGTGCCAGCAGCTCTCGGACAGGGACCCGCACTGAAGCTTTCTTT
>TRBV5-4|-|TRBD2|TRBJ2-2
CASTGLAGGASTGELFF
TGTGCCAGCACAGGACTAGCGGGGGGCGCAAGCACCGGGGAGCTGTTTTTT
>TRBV19|-|-|TRBJ2-7
CASSPISGLRGEQYF
TGTGCCAGTAGCCCCATAAGCGGACTCCGAGGCGAGCAGTACTTC
>TRBV19|-|TRBD2|TRBJ2-3
CATNGAGVTTDTQYF
TGTGCCACCAATGGAGCGGGGGTCACCACAGATACGCAGTATTTT
>TRBV4-1|-|-|TRBJ1-1
CASSLGGGMNTEAFF
TGCGCCAGCAGCCTTGGGGGGGGAATGAACACTGAAGCTTTCTTT
>TRBV2|-|-|TRBJ1-6
CASSAGFENSPLHF
TGTGCCAGCAGTGCGGGGTTTGAGAATTCACCCCTCCACTTT
>TRBV11-2|-|TRBD1|TRBJ1-4
CASSSGDREWLSGEKLFF
TGTGCCAGCAGCTCGGGGGACAGGGAGTGGCTGTCTGGAGAAAAACTGTTTTTT
>TRBV5-1|-|-|TRBJ1-1
CASSPQRDTEAFF
TGCGCCAGCAGCCCACAGAGGGACACTGAAGCTTTCTTT
>TRBV10-2|-|-|TRBJ1-4
CASSKGTNNEKLFF
TGCGCCAGCAGTAAAGGGACTAATAATGAAAAACTGTTTTTT
>TRBV29-1|-|TRBD1|TRBJ1-1
CSVLRGQRAEAFF
TGCAGCGTGCTCAGGGGACAGAGGGCTGAAGCTTTCTTT
>TRBV7-9|-|-|TRBJ2-7
CASSPLIYEQYF
TGTGCCAGCAGCCCGTTAATTTACGAGCAGTACTTC
>TRBV27|few|TRBD1|TRBJ2-3
CASSLGTGTFGTDTQYF
TGTGCCAGCAGTTTAGGGACAGGGACCTTTGGCACAGATACGCAGTATTTT
>TRBV3-1/TRBV3-2|-|TRBD2|TRBJ2-2
CASSQATSVGELFF
TGTGCCAGCAGCCAAGCGACTAGCGTCGGGGAGCTGTTTTTT
>TRBV3-1/TRBV3-2|few|TRBD1|TRBJ1-1
CASSQKADRGGTEAFF
TGTGCCAGCAGCCAAAAGGCGGACAGGGGTGGGACTGAAGCTTTCTTT
>TRBV19|-|-|TRBJ2-5
CASSMGRAETQYF
TGTGCCAGTAGTATGGGCAGGGCGGAGACCCAGTACTTC
>TRBV27|-|-|TRBJ2-4
CASRGASIAKNIQYF
TGTGCCAGCAGGGGGGCTTCCATAGCCAAAAACATTCAGTACTTC
>TRBV19|-|TRBD2|TRBJ2-1
CASSIMSVAGRMGNEQFF
TGTGCCAGTAGTATCATGTCCGTAGCGGGGAGAATGGGCAATGAGCAGTTCTTC
>TRBV6-5|-|TRBD1|TRBJ1-1
CASSRDRGSTEAFF
TGTGCCAGCAGCCGCGACAGGGGGAGCACTGAAGCTTTCTTT
>TRBV11-2|once|TRBD1|TRBJ1-2
CASSFASGQGPTNYGYTF
TGTGCCAGCAGCTTCGCGTCGGGACAGGGGCCTACTAACTATGGCTACACCTTC
>TRBV4-1|-|TRBD2|TRBJ2-1
CASSQDGGGARGRHYNEQFF
TGCGCCAGCAGCCAGGACGGCGGGGGGGCCCGAGGGAGGCACTACAATGAGCAGTTCTTC
>TRBV2|-|TRBD1|TRBJ1-6
CASSERDRVNSPLHF
TGTGCCAGCAGTGAAAGGGACAGGGTGAATTCACCCCTCCACTTT
>TRBV10-3|-|-|TRBJ1-3
CATTSGNTIYF
TGTGCCACTACCTCTGGAAACACCATATATTTT
>TRBV27|once|-|TRBJ2-1
CASSLNRKYNEQFF
TGTGCCAGCAGTTTAAACAGGAAATACAATGAGCAGTTCTTC
>TRBV7-2|once|TRBD2|TRBJ2-3
CASSSGTSGFTDTQYF
TGTGCCAGCAGCTCCGGTACTAGCGGTTTCACAGATACGCAGTATTTT
>TRBV5-4|-|-|TRBJ1-1
CASSAADRPRLLNTEAFF
TGTGCCAGCAGCGCCGCCGACAGGCCCAGGCTATTGAACACTGAAGCTTTCTTT
>TRBV15|once|TRBD2|TRBJ2-2
CATSRDWAGVNTGELFF
TGTGCCACCAGCAGAGATTGGGCGGGGGTGAACACCGGGGAGCTGTTTTTT